A single sample gave rise to the 19 T cell receptor beta chains below, sequenced in a study of T cells after yellow fever vaccination. Via MiXCR, TCRdb re-called the 5' RACE reads, giving one row per CDR3 protein. This table holds approximately 70,000 distinct CDR3 sequences, about 6.5% found once. Sample: CD8+ T cells sorted from PBMCs, taken 35 to 50 days after the first yellow fever vaccination. The receptors originated from a man between 18 and 35 years old who received the YFV17D yellow fever vaccine.

This clonotype was counted at least ten times. The chain links TRBV5-1 to TRBJ2-5, with 7 bases aligning to TRBD2. V lost 1 base to trimming and J lost 1 base; unmatched junction nucleotides: 4. Germline V lookup: CDR1 SGHRS, CDR2 YFSETQ. The CDR3 runs to 15 residues. The CDR3 region is CASSLFQRGQETQYF. The CDR3, as DNA: TGCGCCAGCAGCTTGTTCCAGCGGGGCCAAGAGACCCAGTACTTC.

This clonotype was seen many times. V usage is TRBV10-3 and J usage is TRBJ1-1; D may be TRBD1 (6 bases). The CDR3 is 11 amino acids. Germline lookup yields CDR1 ENHRY and CDR2 SYGVKD. V was trimmed by 10 bases and J by 5 bases, leaving 11 bases between them. The CDR3 region has the DNA TGTGCCACCGGGGGCGTTACTGAAGCTTTCTTT. Its translation is CATGGVTEAFF.

This clonotype turned up a few times. The J gene is TRBJ2-3, the V gene TRBV19, with D perhaps being TRBD1 or TRBD2 (5 bases each). The CDR3 has 13 amino acids. The germline V gene encodes CDR1 LNHDA and CDR2 SQIVND (reference sequence). V dropped 5 bases and J dropped 4 bases, with 10 bases sitting between them. The CDR3 loop reads CASSWGNPDTQYF. CDR3 nucleotides: TGTGCCAGTAGTTGGGGGAACCCAGATACGCAGTATTTT.

This clonotype was observed at least ten times. This chain connects TRBV3-1 to TRBJ1-1; possible D gene TRBD1, 5 bases. Germline assignment: CDR1 LGHDT and CDR2 YNNKEL (reference sequence). V lost 4 bases and J lost 1, with 13 bases in between. The CDR3 covers 15 residues. CDR3 DNA: TGTGCCAGCAGCCTCGAATCGACAGCGAACACTGAAGCTTTCTTT. Translated, it gives CASSLESTANTEAFF. Looking up the rest from reference TRBV3-1 and TRBJ1-1 gives the full variable domain: DTAVSQTPKYLVTQMGNDKSIKCEQNLGHDTMYWYKQDSKKFLKIMFSYNNKELIINETVPNRFSPKSPDKAHLNLHINSLELGDSAVYFCASSLESTANTEAFFGQGTRLTVV.

This clonotype has at least ten counts. The genes are TRBV7-3 and TRBJ2-4; 7 nucleotides line up with TRBD2. This CDR3 contains 15 residues. V lost 4 bases, J lost 3 bases, and 6 bases stayed unmatched. Germline V gene data show CDR1 as SGHTA and CDR2 as FQGTGA. CDR3: CASSSTGGYKNIQYF. The CDR3 region has the DNA TGTGCCAGCAGCTCGACGGGGGGATACAAAAACATTCAGTACTTC.

Ten or more counts support this clonotype. The chain combines TRBV5-1 with TRBJ2-4; a possible D gene is TRBD2 (7 bases). The CDR3 is 19 amino acids. V was trimmed by 0 bases and J by 0 bases, leaving 19 bases between them. Germline-derived CDR1 and CDR2 are SGHRS and YFSETQ. The CDR3 coding sequence is TGCGCCAGCAGCTTGGCGGGGGGCTTACCCATTTCAGCCAAAAACATTCAGTACTTC. Encoded protein: CASSLAGGLPISAKNIQYF.

By share, this clonotype counts as medium-sized (0.01 to 0.1%). The chain employs TRBV3-1 and TRBJ2-2, with no clear D. The CDR3 is made up of 17 amino acids. Germline loops: CDR1 LGHDT, CDR2 YNNKEL (reference sequence). V lost 1 base and J 2 bases, leaving 14 bases between the germline ends. This CDR3 reads CASSQVLVGPNTGELFF. The CDR3, as DNA: TGTGCCAGCAGCCAAGTATTGGTCGGGCCAAACACCGGGGAGCTGTTTTTT.

This clonotype appeared a few times. The chain carries TRBV12-3 or TRBV12-4 and TRBJ2-7; D possibly corresponds to TRBD2 (6 bases). This CDR3 is built from 16 residues. The ends were cut back, 4 bases at V and 1 base at J, with 17 bases in the middle. CDR3 sequence: CASSSRAGGVSYEQYF. CDR3 nucleotides: TGTGCCAGCAGTTCAAGGGCAGGCGGGGTTTCCTACGAGCAGTACTTC.

The genes are TRBV6-1 and TRBJ2-7; tentative D call: TRBD2 (6 bases). The CDR3 loop spans 14 amino acids. Germline CDR1 MNHNS, CDR2 SASEGT. Trimming cost V 1 base and J 6 bases, with 13 bases left between them. The CDR3 sequence is CASSEGGGIFEQYF. In DNA form, the CDR3 reads TGTGCCAGCAGTGAAGGGGGAGGTATCTTCGAGCAGTACTTC.

This clonotype has a count of ten or more. The J gene is TRBJ2-7, the V gene TRBV29-1, with 7 positions matching TRBD1. Germline V gene data show CDR1 as SQVTM and CDR2 as ANQGSEA. The CDR3 is 13 amino acids. J lost 1 base, V lost 7 bases, and 7 bases had no gene match. The CDR3 sequence: CSGQTGKSYEQYF. CDR3 sequence (DNA): TGCAGCGGTCAGACAGGGAAGTCCTACGAGCAGTACTTC.

The J gene is TRBJ2-3, the V gene TRBV5-4; weak D call: TRBD2 (5 bases). The CDR3 extends over 16 amino acids. Trimming shortened V by 4 bases and J by 2 bases, and 17 bases separated the two germline ends. The germline CDR1 and CDR2 sequences are SGHNT and YYREEE (reference sequence). CDR3 bases: TGTGCCAGCAGCGGATGGACTTCTCCCTACACAGATACGCAGTATTTT. Encoded protein: CASSGWTSPYTDTQYF.

This clonotype has ten or more counts. The chain has TRBV12-3 or TRBV12-4 and TRBJ2-5; the match to TRBD2 covers 14 bases. This CDR3 region has 13 residues. V gave up 5 bases and J gave up 11 bases; unmatched junction bases: 4. The DNA of the CDR3 is TGTGCCAGCAGTCCGGGACTAGCGGGGGTACAGTACTTC. It encodes CASSPGLAGVQYF.

This chain connects TRBV4-1 to TRBJ1-6, with D maybe TRBD1 (5 bases). The CDR3 has 18 amino acids. Trimming took off 0 bases at V and 2 bases at J, with 14 bases between the two ends. The germline CDR1 and CDR2 sequences are MGHRA and YSYEKL. CDR3 nucleotides: TGCGCCAGCAGCCAAGATCGTGGGGGGTCGACCTATAATTCACCCCTCCACTTT. Translated, it gives CASSQDRGGSTYNSPLHF.

The V and J genes are TRBV9 and TRBJ1-2; D remains unclear. Germline V CDR1 and CDR2: SGDLS, YYNGEE. The CDR3 runs 14 residues. The V and J ends lost 5 bases and 3 bases respectively, with 14 bases between them. In DNA, the CDR3 is TGTGCCAGCAGGGGCGAGGGTAGTTACTATGGCTACACCTTC. Encoded protein: CASRGEGSYYGYTF. The full variable domain, completed using reference TRBV9 and TRBJ1-2, is DSGVTQTPKHLITATGQRVTLRCSPRSGDLSVYWYQQSLDQGLQFLIQYYNGEERAKGNILERFSAQQFPDLHSELNLSSLELGDSALYFCASRGEGSYYGYTFGSGTRLTVV.

This clonotype was seen repeatedly, ten times or more. The chain employs TRBV27 and TRBJ2-1; 7 nucleotides match TRBD2. This CDR3 is built from 15 residues. V lost 7 bases, J lost 2 bases, and 8 bases stayed unmatched. Germline loops: CDR1 MNHEY, CDR2 SMNVEV (reference sequence). For the CDR3, the DNA is TGTGCCAGCACCACCAGGGAGGGCGCCTACAATGAGCAGTTCTTC. It encodes CASTTREGAYNEQFF.

In its sample, this clonotype was seen many times. The chain has TRBV12-3 or TRBV12-4 and TRBJ1-4; the D is unclear. CDR3 length equals 14 residues. V dropped 1 base and J dropped 4 bases, with 7 bases sitting between them. CDR3 coding DNA: TGTGCCAGCAGTTTAGGGTGGGGTAATGAAAAACTGTTTTTT. This encodes CASSLGWGNEKLFF.

Of note for this clonotype: A much larger clone lies a single base off, so this may be a read error. The chain uses TRBV4-1 and TRBJ2-2; D unclear. The CDR3 is 16 residues long. Looked up from germline, CDR1 is MGHRA and CDR2 is YSYEKL. The CDR3 here is CDSSQKWKGNTGELFF. The CDR3 nucleotides are TGCGACAGCAGCCAAAAATGGAAGGGCAACACCGGGGAGCTGTTTTTT.

The J gene is TRBJ2-2, the V gene TRBV1; no DNA check was done on the table's D call, TRBD2. TRBV1 is a known pseudogene. The CDR3 totals 18 residues. CDR3 nucleotide sequence: TGCGCCAGCAGTTGGACTAGCGGGGCCCCATTGAACACCGGGGAGCTGTTTTTT. It codes for CASSWTSGAPLNTGELFF.

This clonotype was detected a few times. This chain joins TRBV24-1 and TRBJ2-6; 10 positions agree with TRBD1. Germline V lookup: CDR1 KGHDR, CDR2 SFDVKD. The CDR3 loop spans 18 amino acids. V lost 6 bases to trimming and J lost 0 bases; unmatched junction nucleotides: 7. Here the CDR3 DNA reads TGTGCCACCAGTACGGGGGACAGGGGAACCTCTGGGGCCAACGTCCTGACTTTC. Translated, it gives CATSTGDRGTSGANVLTF.